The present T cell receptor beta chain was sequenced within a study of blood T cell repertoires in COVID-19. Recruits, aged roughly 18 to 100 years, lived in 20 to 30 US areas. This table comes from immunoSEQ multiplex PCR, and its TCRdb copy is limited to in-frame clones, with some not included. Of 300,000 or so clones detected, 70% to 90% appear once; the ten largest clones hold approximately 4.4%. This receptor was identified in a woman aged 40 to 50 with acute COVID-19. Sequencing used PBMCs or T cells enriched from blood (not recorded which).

The CDR3 DNA is TGTGCCAGCAGTTTCGGCGGGGGCCGCCGTGAAAAACTGTTTTTT. It specifies CASSFGGGRREKLFF. The chain uses TRBV28 and TRBJ1-4; TRBD1 is a possible D gene (6 bases). The CDR3 sequence is 15 residues long. Trimming cost V 3 bases and J 7 bases, with 15 bases left between them. Germline V gives CDR1 MDHEN, CDR2 SYDVKM.